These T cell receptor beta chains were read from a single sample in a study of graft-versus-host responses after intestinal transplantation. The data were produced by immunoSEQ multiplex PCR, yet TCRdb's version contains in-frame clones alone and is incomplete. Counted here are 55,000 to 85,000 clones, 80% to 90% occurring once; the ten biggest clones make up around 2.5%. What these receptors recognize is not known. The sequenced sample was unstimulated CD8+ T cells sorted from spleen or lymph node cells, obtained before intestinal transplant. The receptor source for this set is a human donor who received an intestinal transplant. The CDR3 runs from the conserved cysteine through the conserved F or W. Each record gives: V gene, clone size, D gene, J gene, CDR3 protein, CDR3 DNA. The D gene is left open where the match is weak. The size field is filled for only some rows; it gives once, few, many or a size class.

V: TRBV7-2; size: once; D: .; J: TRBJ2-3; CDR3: CASSFGTDTQYF; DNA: TGTGCCAGCAGCTTCGGTACAGATACGCAGTATTTT
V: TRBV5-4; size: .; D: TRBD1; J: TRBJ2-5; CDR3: CASSLTGQGDQYF; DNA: TGTGCCAGCAGCTTGACGGGACAGGGTGACCAGTACTTC
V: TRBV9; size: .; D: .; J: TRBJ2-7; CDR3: CASSGNRGAEGYEQYF; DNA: TGTGCCAGCAGCGGAAACCGGGGGGCCGAGGGGTACGAGCAGTACTTC
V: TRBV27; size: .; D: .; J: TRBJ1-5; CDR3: CASSLIQGGPQHF; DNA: TGTGCCAGCAGTTTGATCCAGGGTGGGCCCCAGCATTTT
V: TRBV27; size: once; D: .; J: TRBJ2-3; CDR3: CASSRLPGHYTDTQYF; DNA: TGTGCCAGCAGTCGTCTTCCGGGACACTACACAGATACGCAGTATTTT
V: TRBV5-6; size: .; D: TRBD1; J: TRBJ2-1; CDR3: CASSLGGQGRSNEQFF; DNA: TGTGCCAGCAGCTTGGGGGGACAGGGGAGGAGCAATGAGCAGTTCTTC
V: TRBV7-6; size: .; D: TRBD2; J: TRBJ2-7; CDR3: CASSQLPGLAGGSLDPIYEQYF; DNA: TGTGCCAGCAGCCAGCTCCCGGGACTAGCGGGAGGGTCATTAGATCCCATCTACGAGCAGTACTTC
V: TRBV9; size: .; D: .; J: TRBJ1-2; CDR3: CASSVESGPGGGYTF; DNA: TGTGCCAGCAGCGTAGAGTCCGGGCCCGGGGGGGGCTACACCTTC
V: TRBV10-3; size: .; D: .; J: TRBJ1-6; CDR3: CAIHPAANSPLHF; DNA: TGTGCCATCCACCCAGCGGCCAATTCACCCCTCCACTTT
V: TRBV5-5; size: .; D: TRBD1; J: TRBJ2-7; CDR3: CASSWVFRGSPYEQYF; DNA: TGTGCCAGCAGCTGGGTCTTCAGGGGGTCCCCCTACGAGCAGTACTTC
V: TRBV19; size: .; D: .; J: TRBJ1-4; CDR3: CASSSRGGATNEKLFF; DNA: TGTGCCAGTAGTAGCCGGGGAGGCGCGACTAATGAAAAACTGTTTTTT
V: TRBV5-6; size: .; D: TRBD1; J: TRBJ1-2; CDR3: CASSLPRDRVYGYTF; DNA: TGTGCCAGCAGCCTGCCCCGGGACAGGGTATATGGCTACACCTTC
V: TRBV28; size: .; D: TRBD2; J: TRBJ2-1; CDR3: CASSFMREGQDWNEQFF; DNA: TGTGCCAGCAGTTTTATGCGGGAGGGCCAAGATTGGAATGAGCAGTTCTTC
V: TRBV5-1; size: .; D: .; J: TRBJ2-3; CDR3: CASSVTGYGTDTQYF; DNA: TGCGCCAGCAGCGTGACAGGTTACGGGACAGATACGCAGTATTTT
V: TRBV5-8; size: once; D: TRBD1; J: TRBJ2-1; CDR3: CASLDRGLYNEQFF; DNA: TGTGCCAGTCTGGACAGGGGGCTTTACAATGAGCAGTTCTTC
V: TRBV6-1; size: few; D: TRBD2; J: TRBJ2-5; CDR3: CATTGTSGGSETQYF; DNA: TGTGCCACCACCGGGACTAGCGGGGGTTCAGAGACCCAGTACTTC
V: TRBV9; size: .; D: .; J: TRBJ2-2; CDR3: CASSVAGGGELFF; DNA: TGTGCCAGCAGCGTAGCGGGTGGCGGGGAGCTGTTTTTT
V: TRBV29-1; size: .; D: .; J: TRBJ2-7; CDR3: CSVEETQGNSYEQYF; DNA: TGCAGCGTTGAGGAAACCCAGGGGAACTCCTACGAGCAGTACTTC
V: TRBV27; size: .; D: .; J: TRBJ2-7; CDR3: CAISRDGTTYEQYF; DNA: TGTGCCATCTCACGGGATGGGACAACTTACGAGCAGTACTTC
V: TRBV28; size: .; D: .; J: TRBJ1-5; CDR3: CATSGGQPQHF; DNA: TGTGCCACCTCGGGAGGCCAGCCCCAGCATTTT
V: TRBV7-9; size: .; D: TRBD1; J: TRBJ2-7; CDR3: CASSDPPSVGRQGIYEQYF; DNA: TGTGCCAGCAGCGATCCGCCGTCCGTGGGGCGACAGGGGATCTACGAGCAGTACTTC
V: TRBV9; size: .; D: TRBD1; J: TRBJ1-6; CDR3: CASSQRTGTPNSPLHF; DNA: TGTGCCAGCAGCCAACGGACAGGGACGCCTAATTCACCCCTCCACTTT
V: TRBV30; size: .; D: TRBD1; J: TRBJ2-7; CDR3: CAWGTGPSYEQYF; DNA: TGTGCCTGGGGGACAGGCCCCTCCTACGAGCAGTACTTC
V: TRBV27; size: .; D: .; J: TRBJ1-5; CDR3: CASSSIDSDQPQHF; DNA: TGTGCCAGCAGTTCGATCGACAGCGACCAGCCCCAGCATTTT
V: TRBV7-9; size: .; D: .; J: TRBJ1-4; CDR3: CASSLDLGEEYEKLFF; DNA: TGTGCCAGCAGCTTAGATCTAGGGGAGGAGTATGAAAAACTGTTTTTT
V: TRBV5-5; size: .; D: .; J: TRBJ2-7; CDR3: CASSSDSYEQYF; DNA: TGTGCCAGCAGCTCTGACAGCTACGAGCAGTACTTC
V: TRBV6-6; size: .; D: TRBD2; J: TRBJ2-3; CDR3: CASSSGGRPTDTQYF; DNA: TGTGCCAGCAGTAGCGGGGGCCGCCCCACAGATACGCAGTATTTT
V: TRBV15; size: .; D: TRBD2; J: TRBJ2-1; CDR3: CATSTRLAGVEEQFF; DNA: TGTGCCACCAGCACCCGACTAGCGGGAGTAGAGGAGCAGTTCTTC
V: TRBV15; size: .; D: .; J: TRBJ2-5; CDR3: CATSPRVGTRQVWETQYF; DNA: TGTGCCACCAGTCCCAGGGTGGGCACCCGCCAGGTTTGGGAGACCCAGTACTTC
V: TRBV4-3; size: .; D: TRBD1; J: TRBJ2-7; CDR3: CASSQVGQGTYEQYF; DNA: TGCGCCAGCAGCCAAGTCGGACAGGGTACCTACGAGCAGTACTTC
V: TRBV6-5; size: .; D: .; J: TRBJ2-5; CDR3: CASSYLDRQETQYF; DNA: TGTGCCAGCAGTTACCTCGACAGACAAGAGACCCAGTACTTC
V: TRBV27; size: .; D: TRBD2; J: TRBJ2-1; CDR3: CASSSGTSGSNEQFF; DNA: TGTGCCAGCAGTTCCGGGACTAGCGGGAGTAATGAGCAGTTCTTC
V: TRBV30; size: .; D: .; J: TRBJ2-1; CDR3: CAWSEQGTNEQFF; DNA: TGTGCCTGGAGTGAGCAAGGGACTAATGAGCAGTTCTTC
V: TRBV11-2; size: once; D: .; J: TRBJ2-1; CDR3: CASSLVTQISSYNEQFF; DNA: TGTGCCAGCAGCTTAGTCACACAGATTAGCTCCTACAATGAGCAGTTCTTC
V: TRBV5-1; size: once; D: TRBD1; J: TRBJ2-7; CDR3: CASSSRTGPPHEQYF; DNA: TGCGCCAGCAGCTCCCGGACAGGGCCCCCGCACGAGCAGTACTTC
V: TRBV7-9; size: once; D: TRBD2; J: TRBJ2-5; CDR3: CASSQAGVQETQYF; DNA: TGTGCCAGCAGCCAGGCGGGAGTTCAAGAGACCCAGTACTTC
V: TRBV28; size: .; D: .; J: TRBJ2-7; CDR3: CASTKRQAKSYEQYF; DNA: TGTGCCAGCACCAAAAGGCAGGCTAAGAGCTACGAGCAGTACTTC
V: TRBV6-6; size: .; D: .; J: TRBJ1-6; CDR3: CASSLEDFSPLHF; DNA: TGTGCCAGCAGTCTAGAGGACTTCTCACCCCTCCACTTT
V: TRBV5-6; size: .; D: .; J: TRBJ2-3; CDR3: CASPGSRKDADTQYF; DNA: TGTGCCAGCCCCGGGTCAAGGAAAGACGCAGATACGCAGTATTTT
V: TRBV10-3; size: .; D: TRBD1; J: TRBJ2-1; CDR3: CAIRDRGTYNEQFF; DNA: TGTGCCATCAGGGACAGGGGGACCTACAATGAGCAGTTCTTC
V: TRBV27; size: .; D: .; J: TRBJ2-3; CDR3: CASSLYPTDTQYF; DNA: TGTGCCAGCAGTTTATATCCGACAGATACGCAGTATTTT
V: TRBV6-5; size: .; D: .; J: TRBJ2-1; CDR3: CASSPLLSGDEQFF; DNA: TGTGCCAGCAGCCCGTTACTTTCCGGAGATGAGCAGTTCTTC
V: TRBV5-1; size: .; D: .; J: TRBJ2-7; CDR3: CASSSDSYEQYF; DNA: TGCGCCAGCAGCTCGGACTCCTACGAGCAGTACTTC
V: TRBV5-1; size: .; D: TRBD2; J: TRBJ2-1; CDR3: CASSLLADHNEQFF; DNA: TGCGCCAGCAGCTTGCTAGCGGACCACAATGAGCAGTTCTTC
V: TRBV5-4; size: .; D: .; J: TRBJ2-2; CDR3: CASSLAGYRTNTGELFF; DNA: TGTGCCAGCAGCTTGGCGGGGTACCGTACGAACACCGGGGAGCTGTTTTTT
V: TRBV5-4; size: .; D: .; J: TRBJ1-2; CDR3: CASSLDSLSYGYTF; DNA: TGTGCCAGCAGCTTGGACAGCTTATCCTATGGCTACACCTTC
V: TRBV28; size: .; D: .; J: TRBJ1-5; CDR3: CASGLRRNQPQHF; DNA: TGTGCCAGCGGCCTGCGGCGCAATCAGCCCCAGCATTTT
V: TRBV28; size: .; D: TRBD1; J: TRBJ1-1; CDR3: CASNIRGTALEAFF; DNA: TGTGCCAGCAATATAAGAGGGACAGCATTAGAAGCTTTCTTT
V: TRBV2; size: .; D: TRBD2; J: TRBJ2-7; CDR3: CASRVRAGGPREQYF; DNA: TGTGCCAGCAGGGTACGAGCGGGAGGGCCGAGGGAGCAGTACTTC
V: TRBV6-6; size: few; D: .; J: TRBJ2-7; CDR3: CASSYQVLGEQYF; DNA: TGTGCCAGCAGTTACCAGGTTCTCGGTGAGCAGTACTTC
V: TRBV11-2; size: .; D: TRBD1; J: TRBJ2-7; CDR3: CASSLESTGGVRYEQYF; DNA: TGTGCCAGCAGCTTAGAGAGTACAGGGGGAGTCAGATACGAGCAGTACTTC
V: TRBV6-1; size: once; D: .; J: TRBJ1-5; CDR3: CASRGGVAHQPQHF; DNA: TGTGCCAGCAGAGGAGGGGTGGCGCATCAGCCCCAGCATTTT
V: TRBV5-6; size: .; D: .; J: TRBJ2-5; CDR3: CASSFGGSWGETQYF; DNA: TGTGCCAGCAGCTTTGGAGGGTCATGGGGAGAGACCCAGTACTTC
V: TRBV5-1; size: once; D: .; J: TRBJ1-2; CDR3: CASSLGGRGYTF; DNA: TGCGCCAGCAGCTTGGGGGGCCGAGGCTACACCTTC
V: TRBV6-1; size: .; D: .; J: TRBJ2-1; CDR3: CASESGSTYNEQFF; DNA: TGTGCCAGCGAATCCGGGTCCACCTACAATGAGCAGTTCTTC